This section outlines one T cell receptor (beta chain) sequence together with its context. The specificity of this receptor is unknown. No quality values exist for individual bases; no much larger clone is one base distant. The data belong to a study of T cells in Graves' hyperthyroidism and ophthalmopathy (dated 2019 in TCRdb). Looking at the study overall: Peripheral blood was sampled at the time of initial diagnosis, prior to any treatment. To identify distinguishing TCR V-J signatures, a discovery cohort of some 100 patients was used, comprising 43 with Graves' ophthalmopathy and roughly 60 with stable Graves' hyperthyroidism. An independent validation cohort of fewer than 20 hyperthyroidism patients and approximately 16 patients who later progressed to ophthalmopathy tested prospective prediction of ophthalmopathy. The 75 to 100 discovery patients were divided at random into training and test sets in a 7:3 ratio. Thyroid tissue and blood T-cell repertoires from six or seven Graves' hyperthyroidism patients were also compared in the study. After sampling, hyperthyroidism patients received methimazole starting at 30 mg daily, and ophthalmopathy patients received high-dose intravenous methylprednisolone. The paper describes TCR Vbeta CDR3 sequencing of more than 120 peripheral blood samples, made up of fewer than 50 ophthalmopathy patients, around 73 hyperthyroidism patients and 17 progressor patients.

TCR beta CDR3 regions were amplified from RNA transcripts. A first-round RT-PCR of the TCR CDR3 used the HTBI primer set with the Qiagen OneStep RT-PCR kit. Libraries were constructed in a second round of multiplex PCR, after which size selection and purification were performed. Paired-end sequencing of the libraries was performed with 100 bp reads on an Illumina HiSeq2000. The original methods were these. SOAPnuke was used to process the raw data, with reads discarded if the reads contained adapters or uncalled bases, had a mean Phred below 15, or lacked an exact constant-primer or identifier match. High-quality paired reads were merged using COPE v1.2.5, and each unique nucleotide sequence was defined as a clonotype. Clonotypes were aligned to IMGT TRBV, TRBD and TRBJ reference segments using MiTCR v1.1. Analysis was restricted to V-J combinations with a frequency above 0.0001, which covered roughly 99% of repertoires. The TCS score was defined as the ratio of F50 (clonal expansion) to E x V (chaos), calculated using BLOSUM62-based TCRdist between CDR3 peptides within each V-J. Welch's t-statistics and random forest reduced fewer than 600 V-J features to roughly 13, which were used in a naive Bayes classifier (R e1071). TCRdb reworked the public reads: Q25 trimming with fastp, MiXCR clone assembly, productive beta chains retained. Entries that share a CDR3 protein sequence are merged under the most common genes and DNA. The V and J calls were not made by the authors but by TCRdb's processing. Here the sample has some 600,000 distinct CDR3 sequences; about 14% occur a single time. The ten largest account for 4.5% to 6% of the sample.

Results and caveats for the whole study, not just this receptor: No statistical method was used to set the sample size in advance, and investigators knew the group allocation. A 13 V-J signature model separated ophthalmopathy from stable hyperthyroidism, with about 88% sensitivity and roughly 81% specificity in cross-validation and 80%/75% in testing. In validation, the model predicted progression to ophthalmopathy with around 71% sensitivity and 72% to 75% specificity, a median of 6.5 months before onset. Most expanded thyroid clonotypes (frequency above 0.001) were also detected in blood, a finding suggesting that blood repertoires may reflect thyroid immune responses.

Hyperthyroidism patients were aged 18 to 65 years and newly diagnosed, with disease duration of less than 2 months. Exclusion was applied to patients with uncontrolled infections, other autoimmune diseases, pregnancy or lactation. Diagnoses were established on the basis of clinical symptoms, serum thyroxine and TRAb, thyroid ultrasound, and orbital computed tomography. Blood from progressor patients was drawn when they were first diagnosed with hyperthyroidism, before any ophthalmopathy symptoms appeared. Ficoll-Paque density gradient centrifugation was used to isolate PBMCs from about 9 ml of fresh peripheral blood. Progressor patients were first diagnosed with Graves' hyperthyroidism and then developed ophthalmopathy during follow-up. Trizol reagent was used to extract total RNA, and RNA quality was then checked on an Agilent 2100 Bioanalyzer. The CDR3 numbers 14 residues from cysteine through phenylalanine. CDR3 DNA is the only sequence kept; it has 42 bases, read in frame from the first base. The V and J ends are trimmed by 6 bases and 6 bases, leaving 17 bases between them. As encoded in the germline V gene, CDR1 is SGDLS while CDR2 is YYNGEE.

The sample taken for sequencing was blood. The receptor comes from a woman aged 25 to 39 with Graves' hyperthyroidism that later progressed to Graves' ophthalmopathy. Recombination joined TRBV9 with TRBJ2-3; a tentative D match to TRBD1 spans 6 bases. The CDR3 in this case is CASTSSTGKDTQYF. The nucleotide sequence is TGTGCCAGCACCTCGTCGACAGGAAAGGATACGCAGTATTTT.